This is a list of T cell receptor beta chains from one sample in a study of CD8 T cells in Susac syndrome. Via MiXCR, TCRdb re-called the immunoSEQ multiplex PCR reads, giving one row per CDR3 protein. The table shows almost 450,000 distinct CDR3 sequences, with approximately 89% occurring only once. The sequenced sample consisted of CD8+ T cells from PBMCs. The source is a human donor with multiple sclerosis. The CDR3 runs from the conserved cysteine through the conserved F or W. Fields, in order: V gene, J gene, clone size, D gene, CDR3 DNA, CDR3 protein. D genes are given only for firm matches. Only part of the rows carry a size: once, few, many, or a class if the clone is expanded.

V gene: TRBV30; J gene: TRBJ2-1; clone size: .; D gene: TRBD1; CDR3 DNA: TGTGCCTTTACGGGACAGTCCTACAATGAGCAGTTCTTC; CDR3 protein: CAFTGQSYNEQFF
V gene: TRBV27; J gene: TRBJ1-1; clone size: few; D gene: .; CDR3 DNA: TGTGCCAGCAGTTTCGGGACAACGAACACTGAAGCTTTCTTT; CDR3 protein: CASSFGTTNTEAFF
V gene: TRBV28; J gene: TRBJ2-2; clone size: .; D gene: .; CDR3 DNA: TGTGCCAGCAGTTTGGTAGGGGGAAACGCCGGGGAGCTGTTTTTT; CDR3 protein: CASSLVGGNAGELFF
V gene: TRBV12-5; J gene: TRBJ2-5; clone size: once; D gene: .; CDR3 DNA: TGTGCTAGTGGGCTCGGGGAGACCCAGTACTTC; CDR3 protein: CASGLGETQYF
V gene: TRBV7-7; J gene: TRBJ2-1; clone size: .; D gene: TRBD1; CDR3 DNA: TGTGCTAGCAGCCCAGACAGGGGATCCTACAATGAGCAGTTCTTC; CDR3 protein: CASSPDRGSYNEQFF
V gene: TRBV5-6; J gene: TRBJ2-3; clone size: .; D gene: TRBD1; CDR3 DNA: TGTGCCAGCAGCTTCGGGACAGGGAGGGGCACAGATACGCAGTATTTT; CDR3 protein: CASSFGTGRGTDTQYF
V gene: TRBV12-3/TRBV12-4; J gene: TRBJ2-7; clone size: once; D gene: .; CDR3 DNA: TGTGCCAGCAGCGACGGACGGGGCTCGTACGAGCAGTACTTC; CDR3 protein: CASSDGRGSYEQYF
V gene: TRBV29-1; J gene: TRBJ1-2; clone size: once; D gene: .; CDR3 DNA: TGCAGCGTTGAAGATCTCATGGGCAAAAAAGGGGCCTATGACTACACCTTC; CDR3 protein: CSVEDLMGKKGAYDYTF
V gene: TRBV4-1; J gene: TRBJ1-5; clone size: .; D gene: .; CDR3 DNA: TGCGCCAGCGGCCAACAACAGGGTAGTCAGCCCCAGCATTTT; CDR3 protein: CASGQQQGSQPQHF
V gene: TRBV10-3; J gene: TRBJ1-4; clone size: .; D gene: TRBD1; CDR3 DNA: TGTGCCATCGCAGCGGACAGGGCTAATGAAAAACTGTTTTTT; CDR3 protein: CAIAADRANEKLFF
V gene: TRBV7-9; J gene: TRBJ2-1; clone size: .; D gene: TRBD2; CDR3 DNA: TGTGCCAGCAGCCCGGGGGGGCGGAATGAGCAGTTCTTC; CDR3 protein: CASSPGGRNEQFF
V gene: TRBV12-3/TRBV12-4; J gene: TRBJ1-1; clone size: .; D gene: .; CDR3 DNA: TGTGCCAGCAGTTTAATCTGGGGCACTGAAGCTTTCTTT; CDR3 protein: CASSLIWGTEAFF
V gene: TRBV7-9; J gene: TRBJ1-2; clone size: few; D gene: .; CDR3 DNA: TGTGCCAGCAGCTTAGCTCGGGGACTGGGCTACACCTTC; CDR3 protein: CASSLARGLGYTF
V gene: TRBV30; J gene: TRBJ1-1; clone size: .; D gene: .; CDR3 DNA: TGTGCCTGGAGTGCGGGACCGCACACTGAAGCTTTCTTT; CDR3 protein: CAWSAGPHTEAFF
V gene: TRBV29-1; J gene: TRBJ2-1; clone size: .; D gene: TRBD2; CDR3 DNA: TGCAGCGTAATTAGCGGGAGAGAAAATGAGCAGTTCTTC; CDR3 protein: CSVISGRENEQFF
V gene: TRBV6-1; J gene: TRBJ1-1; clone size: .; D gene: .; CDR3 DNA: TGTGCCAGCGGACTAACCCCAGGGTCTGAAGCTTTCTTT; CDR3 protein: CASGLTPGSEAFF
V gene: TRBV27; J gene: TRBJ1-1; clone size: once; D gene: .; CDR3 DNA: TGTGCCAGCAGTTTAATCTCGAACACTGAAGCTTTCTTT; CDR3 protein: CASSLISNTEAFF
V gene: TRBV30; J gene: TRBJ1-2; clone size: .; D gene: TRBD1; CDR3 DNA: TGTGCCTGGAGTGAGACAGGGGGCTCTTATGGCTACACCTTC; CDR3 protein: CAWSETGGSYGYTF
V gene: TRBV30; J gene: TRBJ2-7; clone size: .; D gene: .; CDR3 DNA: TGTGCCTGGGGGACATTCCCGGTCTACGAGCAGTACTTC; CDR3 protein: CAWGTFPVYEQYF
V gene: TRBV27; J gene: TRBJ1-1; clone size: .; D gene: TRBD1; CDR3 DNA: TGTGCCAGCTGGGACAGGGGTAACACTGAAGCTTTCTTT; CDR3 protein: CASWDRGNTEAFF
V gene: TRBV12-3/TRBV12-4; J gene: TRBJ2-3; clone size: .; D gene: .; CDR3 DNA: TGTGCCAGCACCCCCGCGGGGGATACGCAGTATTTT; CDR3 protein: CASTPAGDTQYF
V gene: TRBV2; J gene: TRBJ2-3; clone size: .; D gene: TRBD1; CDR3 DNA: TGTGCCAGCAGTCGATGGATGACAGGGGGGACAGATACGCAGTATTTT; CDR3 protein: CASSRWMTGGTDTQYF
V gene: TRBV27; J gene: TRBJ2-7; clone size: .; D gene: TRBD2; CDR3 DNA: TGTGCCAGCAGCACCTTGGGAGCGGGGGTTTACGAGCAGTACTTC; CDR3 protein: CASSTLGAGVYEQYF
V gene: TRBV11-2; J gene: TRBJ2-7; clone size: few; D gene: .; CDR3 DNA: TGTGCCAGCAGCTTAGTTCGCCGGCCAGACGAGCAGTACTTC; CDR3 protein: CASSLVRRPDEQYF
V gene: TRBV27; J gene: TRBJ2-7; clone size: .; D gene: .; CDR3 DNA: TGTGCCAGCAGTCCCCTGGAAGGGGCTTCCTACGAGCAGTACTTC; CDR3 protein: CASSPLEGASYEQYF
V gene: TRBV5-4; J gene: TRBJ1-1; clone size: .; D gene: TRBD1; CDR3 DNA: TGTGCCAGCAGCGCCGGGACAGGTGATGAAGCTTTCTTT; CDR3 protein: CASSAGTGDEAFF
V gene: TRBV4-1; J gene: TRBJ2-1; clone size: .; D gene: .; CDR3 DNA: TGCGCCAGCAGCCAAGAGACAGGCAATGAGCAGTTCTTC; CDR3 protein: CASSQETGNEQFF
V gene: TRBV15; J gene: TRBJ1-2; clone size: .; D gene: .; CDR3 DNA: TGTGCCACCAGCAGAGATCAAAGCTATGGCTACACCTTC; CDR3 protein: CATSRDQSYGYTF